The 30 T cell receptor beta chains below were found in one sample sequenced in a study of cytomegalovirus exposure and HLA in healthy donors. Clones were sequenced by immunoSEQ multiplex PCR, and TCRdb holds only the in-frame ones, with some missing. Among under 150,000 clones listed, about 91% were seen once. The sample consisted of PBMCs. The receptor source for this set is a woman between 18 and 30 years old in good health and CMV-seropositive.

The chain is built from TRBV5-1 and TRBJ2-2; 8 nucleotides align to TRBD1. Trimming cost V 7 bases and J 1 base; bases outside gene matches: 9. This CDR3 has 16 amino acids. The germline V gene encodes CDR1 SGHRS and CDR2 YFSETQ. CDR3: CASEPPGTGNTGELFF. In DNA, the CDR3 is TGCGCCAGCGAACCTCCAGGGACAGGGAACACCGGGGAGCTGTTTTTT.

The chain has TRBV4-2 and TRBJ1-4; D unresolved. The CDR3 is 16 residues long. CDR1 is LGHNA, CDR2 YNFKEQ, per germline. Trimming left V 0 bases short and J 5 bases short, with 13 bases between. The CDR3: CASSQDMRRENEKLFF. The CDR3 DNA reads TGTGCCAGCAGCCAAGATATGAGGCGAGAAAATGAAAAACTGTTTTTT.

This chain links TRBV19 with TRBJ1-1; maybe TRBD1 (5 bases). V was pared by 6 bases and J by 1 base, with 12 bases between. This CDR3 is 14 amino acids long. Germline lookup yields CDR1 LNHDA and CDR2 SQIVND (reference sequence). The CDR3 loop is CASRESTGNTEAFF. DNA of the CDR3: TGTGCCAGTAGAGAATCCACAGGGAACACTGAAGCTTTCTTT.

The chain carries TRBV4-2 and TRBJ1-1; no clear D. Trimming removed 4 bases at V and 5 bases at J, with 14 bases between. Per germline, CDR1 LGHNA and CDR2 YNFKEQ. The length of the CDR3 is 14 residues. CDR3 nucleotide sequence: TGTGCCAGCAGCCGAGACACGGCGGTGACTGAAGCTTTCTTT. It is translated as CASSRDTAVTEAFF.

V is TRBV6-1 and J is TRBJ2-3; a possible D gene is TRBD2 (6 bases). This CDR3 is 14 amino acids long. Germline V lookup: CDR1 MNHNS, CDR2 SASEGT. The ends were cut back, 4 bases at V and 1 base at J, with 9 bases in the middle. The CDR3 DNA reads as TGTGCCAGCAGTGCGACTAGAGGCACAGATACGCAGTATTTT. It translates to CASSATRGTDTQYF.

Points on this clone: The junction shows a germline mismatch at one end, possibly a read error. The chain joins TRBV19 to TRBJ1-1; maybe TRBD1 (5 bases). Germline CDR1 and CDR2: LNHDA and SQIVND (reference sequence). The CDR3 runs to 14 residues. The CDR3 region has the DNA TGTGCCAGTAGTGCCCACGGGGGGAACGCTGAAGCTTTCTTT. It codes for CASSAHGGNAEAFF.

V gene TRBV11-3 combines with J gene TRBJ2-1; D call uncertain. V was pared by 4 bases and J by 8 bases, with 12 bases between. Germline CDR1 is SGHNT and CDR2 is YENEEA. The CDR3 consists of 13 residues. For the CDR3, the DNA is TGTGCCAGCAGCTCCGGAGTGCCCCATGAGCAGTTCTTC. This translates into CASSSGVPHEQFF.

The chain carries TRBV9 and TRBJ1-5; the D is unclear. CDR3 size: 16 residues. The germline gives CDR1 SGDLS, CDR2 YYNGEE. Trimming pared 0 bases from V and 3 bases from J, leaving 13 bases between. In DNA form, the CDR3 reads TGTGCCAGCAGCGTAGATGGGCTTACCTCCAATCAGCCCCAGCATTTT. Translated, it gives CASSVDGLTSNQPQHF.

The chain recombines TRBV7-6 with TRBJ2-5, with D unresolved. The V end was cut by 5 bases, the J end by 1 base, with 8 bases between. The CDR3 consists of 13 residues. The germline gives CDR1 SGHVS, CDR2 FNYEAQ. The CDR3 bases are TGTGCCAGCAGCCACCTCGGCCAAGAGACCCAGTACTTC. This codes for CASSHLGQETQYF.

This chain links TRBV5-5 with TRBJ1-6; 9 bases are shared with TRBD1. CDR3 length: 15 residues. The ends lost 1 base at V and 8 bases at J; junction bases unmatched: 4. Germline CDR1 is SGHKS and CDR2 is YYEKEE (reference sequence). CDR3 bases: TGTGCCAGCAGCTTGTTTAGGACAGGGGATTCACCCCTCCACTTT. Protein sequence: CASSLFRTGDSPLHF.

This clone has just one count. The CDR3 region has the DNA TGTGCCAGCAGCCGATCCTGGTCCCTAGCGGACTCCTACGAGCAGTACTTC. Translating gives CASSRSWSLADSYEQYF. The J gene is TRBJ2-7, the V gene TRBV7-2; 7 bases line up with TRBD2. The CDR3 loop spans 17 amino acids. Trimming took 5 bases from V and 0 from J; bases not matched to a gene: 13. Germline V gives CDR1 SGHTA, CDR2 FQGNSA.

V usage is TRBV7-8 and J usage is TRBJ2-1, with 8 nucleotides matching TRBD2. CDR1 and CDR2 (germline): SGHVS, FQNEAQ. V shed 5 bases, J shed 0 bases, and the junction held 6 bases outside the gene matches. The CDR3 has 16 amino acids. The CDR3 DNA sequence: TGTGCCAGCAGCCCAGTAGCGGGGAGCTCCTACAATGAGCAGTTCTTC. Protein product: CASSPVAGSSYNEQFF.

V gene TRBV10-3 combines with J gene TRBJ2-3; possible D gene TRBD1, 6 bases. Trimming left V 3 bases short and J 2 bases short, with 15 bases between. CDR1 and CDR2 (germline): ENHRY, SYGVKD. This CDR3 has 16 amino acids. CDR3 residues: CAISDPGTQITDTQYF. In nucleotides, the CDR3 is TGTGCCATCAGTGATCCGGGGACACAAATCACAGATACGCAGTATTTT.

The table lists this clone with a few counts. The V gene is TRBV7-9, the J gene TRBJ2-3; maybe TRBD1 (5 bases). Per germline, CDR1 SEHNR and CDR2 FQNEAQ (reference sequence). The CDR3 runs 11 residues. V lost 10 bases to trimming and J lost 4 bases, with 9 bases between them. DNA for the CDR3: TGTGCCACAAGGGGTGCAGATACGCAGTATTTT. Translation: CATRGADTQYF.

The chain recombines TRBV5-1 with TRBJ2-3; weak D call: TRBD2 (6 bases). The CDR3 is 16 amino acids. In germline, CDR1 is SGHRS, CDR2 YFSETQ. Between the trimmed V and J ends, which lost 2 bases and 2 bases, there was a span of 15 bases. CDR3 residues: CASSFRGAIPTDTQYF. The CDR3 DNA reads TGCGCCAGCAGCTTCCGCGGGGCCATCCCCACAGATACGCAGTATTTT.

Comment on this clone: Other DNA sequences from this sample encode an identical CDR3 as well. This rearrangement joins TRBV7-9 to TRBJ2-7; D perhaps matches TRBD1 (5 bases). V shed 4 bases and J shed 0 bases, with 10 bases lying between them. Germline V gene sequence: CDR1 SEHNR, CDR2 FQNEAQ (reference sequence). The CDR3 contains 14 residues. This CDR3 reads CASSSRAGSYEQYF. DNA for the CDR3: TGTGCCAGCAGCTCCAGGGCCGGCTCCTACGAGCAGTACTTC.

The chain carries TRBV4-1 and TRBJ2-1, with D maybe TRBD2 (5 bases). The CDR3 runs to 19 residues. The germline V gene encodes CDR1 MGHRA and CDR2 YSYEKL. V lost 1 base and J lost 6, with 25 bases in between. CDR3 DNA sequence: TGCGCCAGCAGCCAAGTTCCCGCGGGCCTCCCCGCGGGTATCAATGAGCAGTTCTTC. Its protein product is CASSQVPAGLPAGINEQFF.

This chain connects TRBV6-6 to TRBJ1-1; D possibly corresponds to TRBD1 (6 bases). The V gene lost 7 bases and the J gene lost 8 bases, with 20 bases spanning the gap. The germline gives CDR1 MNHNY, CDR2 SVGAGI (reference sequence). The CDR3 is 14 residues long. The CDR3 loop reads CASNLQGNGLEAFF. The CDR3 nucleotides read TGTGCCAGCAACTTACAGGGAAATGGGTTGGAAGCTTTCTTT.

As DNA, the CDR3 is TGCGCCAGCAGCCAAGAACGGGGGGGCCCTAGAGAGACCCAGTACTTC. This translates into CASSQERGGPRETQYF. The gene calls are TRBV4-1 and TRBJ2-5, with 8 bases lining up with TRBD2. This CDR3 is built from 16 residues. J lost 4 bases, V lost 0 bases, and 7 bases had no gene match. Germline-derived CDR1 and CDR2 are MGHRA and YSYEKL.

The chain carries TRBV4-1 and TRBJ2-2; 9 bases fit TRBD1. The ends lost 1 base at V and 8 bases at J; junction bases unmatched: 8. The germline CDR1 and CDR2 sequences are MGHRA and YSYEKL. The CDR3 has 16 residues. Here the CDR3 DNA reads TGCGCCAGCAGCCAAGGGCCGGGACAGGGAAGGGGGGAGCTGTTTTTT. This encodes CASSQGPGQGRGELFF.

This chain links TRBV6-5 with TRBJ2-5, with D perhaps matching TRBD2 (6 bases). Germline loops: CDR1 MNHEY, CDR2 SVGAGI. CDR3 size: 13 residues. Between the trimmed V and J ends, which lost 6 bases and 3 bases, there was a span of 11 bases. CDR3 in amino acids: CASSPPGEETQYF. DNA for the CDR3: TGTGCCAGCAGCCCTCCGGGGGAAGAGACCCAGTACTTC.

The chain has TRBV28 and TRBJ1-2, with a weak D call TRBD1 (5 bases). The CDR3 extends over 13 amino acids. Trimming removed 7 bases from V and 3 bases from J, with 12 bases in between. From germline, CDR1 is MDHEN and CDR2 SYDVKM. The CDR3 sequence is CASTITRDYGYTF. The CDR3 nucleotides are TGTGCCAGCACTATCACCAGGGACTATGGCTACACCTTC.

CDR3 region: CASSLGPDRTNSPLHF. The CDR3, as DNA: TGTGCCAGCAGCTTAGGTCCCGACAGGACGAATTCACCCCTCCACTTT. V usage is TRBV11-2 and J usage is TRBJ1-6; D perhaps matches TRBD1 (6 bases). Germline V gene lookup returns CDR1 SGHAT and CDR2 FQNNGV. The CDR3 loop spans 16 amino acids. The V gene lost 1 base and the J gene lost 7 bases, with 14 bases spanning the gap.

This sequence joins TRBV30 and TRBJ1-4; no clear D. Germline CDR1 reads GTSNPN; CDR2 reads SVGIG (reference sequence). V was clipped by 4 bases and J by 5 bases, with 8 bases between them. The CDR3 is 12 residues long. CDR3 region: CAWTYPNEKLFF. In DNA, the CDR3 is TGTGCCTGGACCTACCCCAATGAAAAACTGTTTTTT.

A few counts support this clone. The chain uses TRBV28 and TRBJ1-2, with TRBD1 identical over 8 bases. Unmatched junction bases numbered 10, after V lost 6 bases and J lost 7 bases. CDR1 MDHEN and CDR2 SYDVKM come from the germline V gene. The CDR3 extends over 14 amino acids. The CDR3 DNA is TGTGCCAGCAGCTTGGGGCCGGGGACAGGTGGCTACACCTTC. Protein product: CASSLGPGTGGYTF.

The chain joins TRBV6-6 to TRBJ2-1; 8 nucleotides agree with TRBD2. The ends lost 5 bases at V and 5 bases at J; junction bases unmatched: 11. There are 16 residues in the CDR3. Germline-derived CDR1 and CDR2 are MNHNY and SVGAGI (reference sequence). CDR3 sequence (DNA): TGTGCCAGCAGTCCCGCACGGCGGGGGGCAGACAATGAGCAGTTCTTC. It codes for CASSPARRGADNEQFF.

The chain employs TRBV5-6 and TRBJ1-4, with D perhaps matching TRBD1 (5 bases). Between the trimmed V and J ends, which lost 0 bases and 7 bases, there was a span of 13 bases. The CDR3 loop spans 15 amino acids. CDR1 and CDR2 (germline): SGHDT, YYEEEE. DNA for the CDR3: TGTGCCAGCAGCTTGGCAGGGCACGGTGGTGAAAAACTGTTTTTT. Protein sequence: CASSLAGHGGEKLFF.

The table lists this clone with a count of one. The chain carries TRBV5-4 and TRBJ2-3; D is perhaps TRBD1 (5 bases). The CDR3 length is 12 residues. Between the trimmed V and J ends, which lost 3 bases and 3 bases, there was a span of 5 bases. The germline V gene has CDR1 SGHNT and CDR2 YYREEE (reference sequence). As DNA, the CDR3 is TGTGCCAGCAGCTCAGGGACAGATACGCAGTATTTT. Its protein is CASSSGTDTQYF.

This clone has just one count. The V and J genes are TRBV7-2 and TRBJ2-3; TRBD2 agrees at 8 bases. From germline, CDR1 is SGHTA and CDR2 FQGNSA. The CDR3 covers 15 residues. The V and J ends lost 2 bases and 1 base, in that order; junction bases with no gene match: 2. CDR3 bases: TGTGCCAGCAGCTTATTGACTAGCGGCACAGATACGCAGTATTTT. This translates into CASSLLTSGTDTQYF.

V is TRBV30 and J is TRBJ1-5; D unresolved. This CDR3 has 14 residues. The germline V gene has CDR1 GTSNPN and CDR2 SVGIG (reference sequence). V was shortened by 3 bases and J by 0 bases, with 9 bases between the two germline ends. CDR3 sequence reads: CAWREPYSNQPQHF. The CDR3, as DNA: TGTGCCTGGAGAGAGCCCTATAGCAATCAGCCCCAGCATTTT.